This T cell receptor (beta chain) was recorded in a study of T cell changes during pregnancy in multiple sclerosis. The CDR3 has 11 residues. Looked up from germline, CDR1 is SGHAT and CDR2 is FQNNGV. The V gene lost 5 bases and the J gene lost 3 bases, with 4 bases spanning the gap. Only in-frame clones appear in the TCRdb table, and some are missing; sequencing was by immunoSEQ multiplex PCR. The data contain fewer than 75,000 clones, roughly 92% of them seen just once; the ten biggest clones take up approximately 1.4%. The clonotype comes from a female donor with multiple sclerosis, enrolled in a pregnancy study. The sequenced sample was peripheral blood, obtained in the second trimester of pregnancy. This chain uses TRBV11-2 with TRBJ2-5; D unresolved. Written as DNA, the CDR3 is TGTGCCAGCAGCCCAAAAGAGACCCAGTACTTC. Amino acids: CASSPKETQYF.